This T cell receptor beta chain emerged from a study of blood T cell repertoires in COVID-19. Study background: Samples came from the United States, Italy and Spain, spanning acute and convalescent COVID-19. PBMCs, B-cell-depleted T cells, or T cells provided the cDNA or gDNA that made up the material.

Per the study methods: The authors estimated nucleated cell counts from reference gene primer amplification. TCRdb keeps only in-frame clones here, not all; method: immunoSEQ multiplex PCR. The DNA gave D and trimming, while V, J and clone size come from that table. The sample holds 39,000 or so clones; 81% are singletons and the top ten take approximately 39%. The CDR3 is made up of 12 amino acids. The V end was cut by 5 bases, the J end by 8 bases, with 9 bases between. This clone showed up just once. This clonotype originated in a man aged 40-49 years with active or convalescent COVID-19. Sequencing was carried out using peripheral blood. V is TRBV12-3 or TRBV12-4 and J is TRBJ1-4; D not resolved. The CDR3 here is CASSPRGEKLFF. CDR3 bases: TGTGCCAGCAGTCCCCGAGGGGAAAAACTGTTTTTT.